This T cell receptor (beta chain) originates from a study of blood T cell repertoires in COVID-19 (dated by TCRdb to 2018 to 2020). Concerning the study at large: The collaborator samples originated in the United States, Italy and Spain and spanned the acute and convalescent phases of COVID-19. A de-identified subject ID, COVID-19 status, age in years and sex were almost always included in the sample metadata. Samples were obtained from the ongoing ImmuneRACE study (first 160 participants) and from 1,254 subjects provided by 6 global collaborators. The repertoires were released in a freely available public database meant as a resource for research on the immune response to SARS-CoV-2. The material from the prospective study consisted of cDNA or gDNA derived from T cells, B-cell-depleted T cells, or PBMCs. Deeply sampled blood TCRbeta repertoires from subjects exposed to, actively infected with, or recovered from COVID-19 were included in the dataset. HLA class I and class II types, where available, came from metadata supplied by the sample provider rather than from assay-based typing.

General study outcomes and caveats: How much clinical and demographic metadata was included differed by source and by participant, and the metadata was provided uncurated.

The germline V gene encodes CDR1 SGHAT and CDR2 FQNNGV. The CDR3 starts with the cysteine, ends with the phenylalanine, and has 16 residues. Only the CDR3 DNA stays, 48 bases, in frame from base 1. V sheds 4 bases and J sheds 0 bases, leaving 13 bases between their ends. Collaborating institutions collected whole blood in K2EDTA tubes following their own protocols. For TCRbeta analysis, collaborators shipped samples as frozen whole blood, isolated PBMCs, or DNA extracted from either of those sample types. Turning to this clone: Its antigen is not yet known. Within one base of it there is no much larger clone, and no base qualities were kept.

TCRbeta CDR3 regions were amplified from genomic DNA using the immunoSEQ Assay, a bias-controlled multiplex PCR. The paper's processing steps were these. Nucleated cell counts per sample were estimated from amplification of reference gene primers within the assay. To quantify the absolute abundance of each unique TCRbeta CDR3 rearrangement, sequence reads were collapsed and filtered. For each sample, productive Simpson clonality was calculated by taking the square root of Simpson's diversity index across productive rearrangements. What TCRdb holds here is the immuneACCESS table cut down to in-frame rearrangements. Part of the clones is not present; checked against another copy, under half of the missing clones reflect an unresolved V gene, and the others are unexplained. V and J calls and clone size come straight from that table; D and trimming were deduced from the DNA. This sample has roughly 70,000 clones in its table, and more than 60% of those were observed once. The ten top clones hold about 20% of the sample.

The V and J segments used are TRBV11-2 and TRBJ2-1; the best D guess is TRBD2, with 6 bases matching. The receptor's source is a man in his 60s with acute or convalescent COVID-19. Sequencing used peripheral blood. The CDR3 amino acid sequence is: CASSSGLLSSYNEQFF. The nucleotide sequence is TGTGCCAGCAGCTCGGGACTCCTCAGCTCCTACAATGAGCAGTTCTTC.